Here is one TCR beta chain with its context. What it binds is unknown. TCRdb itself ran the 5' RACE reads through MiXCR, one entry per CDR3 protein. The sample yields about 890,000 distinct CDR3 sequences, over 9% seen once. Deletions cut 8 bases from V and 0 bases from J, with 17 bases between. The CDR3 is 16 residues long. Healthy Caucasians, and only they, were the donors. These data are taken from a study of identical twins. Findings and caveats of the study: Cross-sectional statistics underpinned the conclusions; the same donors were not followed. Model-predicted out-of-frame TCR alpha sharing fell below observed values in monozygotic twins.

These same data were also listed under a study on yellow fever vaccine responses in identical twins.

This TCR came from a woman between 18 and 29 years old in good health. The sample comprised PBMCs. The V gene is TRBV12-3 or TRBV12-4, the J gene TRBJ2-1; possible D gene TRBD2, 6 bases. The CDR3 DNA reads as TGTGCCAGCGGACCCGCGGGGCCGAGCTCCTACAATGAGCAGTTCTTC. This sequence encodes CASGPAGPSSYNEQFF.